The 18 T cell receptor beta chains below come from one sample, sequenced in a study of early T cells in non-severe SARS-CoV-2 infection. TCRdb re-called the 5' RACE reads with MiXCR, one entry per CDR3 protein. Here the sample spans roughly 83,000 distinct CDR3 sequences, over 9.5% being singletons. Sequences were derived from whole blood, sampled at baseline. These receptors originate from an adult who was a healthcare worker with PCR-confirmed SARS-CoV-2 infection or an uninfected control (not recorded which).

This clonotype was detected many times. This chain connects TRBV9 to TRBJ1-1; no firm D call. The V and J ends lost 3 bases and 2 bases respectively, with 8 bases between them. Germline V gene sequence: CDR1 SGDLS, CDR2 YYNGEE. The CDR3 spans 13 residues. The CDR3 DNA reads TGTGCCAGCAGCGGGGCGCACAACACTGAAGCTTTCTTT. This translates into CASSGAHNTEAFF. Combining the CDR3 with reference TRBV9 and TRBJ1-1 gives the whole variable domain DSGVTQTPKHLITATGQRVTLRCSPRSGDLSVYWYQQSLDQGLQFLIQYYNGEERAKGNILERFSAQQFPDLHSELNLSSLELGDSALYFCASSGAHNTEAFFGQGTRLTVV.

The CDR3 nucleotides read TGTGCCAGCAGTTTAAGCTGGGGCAACCGAGCGGCAGATACGCAGTATTTT. It encodes CASSLSWGNRAADTQYF. This chain joins TRBV28 and TRBJ2-3; tentatively, D is TRBD1 or TRBD2 (5 bases each). Between the trimmed V and J ends, which lost 2 bases and 4 bases, there was a span of 19 bases. CDR3 length: 17 amino acids. Per the germline V gene, CDR1 is MDHEN and CDR2 is SYDVKM.

The chain employs TRBV28 and TRBJ1-5; D might be TRBD1 (5 bases). This CDR3 contains 16 residues. Germline V gene data show CDR1 as MDHEN and CDR2 as SYDVKM. Deletions cut 2 bases from V and 2 bases from J, with 13 bases between. The CDR3 loop reads CASSLRQLGGNQPQHF. In DNA, the CDR3 is TGTGCCAGCAGTTTACGACAGCTTGGGGGCAATCAGCCCCAGCATTTT. The entire variable domain, with the rest obtained from reference TRBV28 and TRBJ1-5, is as follows: DVKVTQSSRYLVKRTGEKVFLECVQDMDHENMFWYRQDPGLGLRLIYFSYDVKMKEKGDIPEGYSVSREKKERFSLILESASTNQTSMYLCASSLRQLGGNQPQHFGDGTRLSIL.

This clonotype occurred a few times. V usage is TRBV2 and J usage is TRBJ1-5; D not resolved. The germline V and J ends were trimmed by 3 bases and 6 bases, with 3 bases remaining between them. Germline V gives CDR1 SNHLY, CDR2 FYNNEI. CDR3 length: 11 residues. The CDR3 nucleotides read TGTGCCAGCAGTGATGGTCAGCCCCAGCATTTT. It codes for CASSDGQPQHF.

The chain couples TRBV7-6 to TRBJ2-2, with 12 bases fitting TRBD2. Germline loops: CDR1 SGHVS, CDR2 FNYEAQ. After removal of 6 bases from V and 8 bases from J, the junction contained 7 bases not matched to a gene. This CDR3 contains 15 residues. This chain's CDR3 is CASRQLAGGPGELFF. DNA for the CDR3: TGTGCCAGCAGACAACTAGCGGGGGGTCCGGGGGAGCTGTTTTTT.

This clonotype was seen at least ten times. This chain links TRBV12-3 or TRBV12-4 with TRBJ2-5, with D tentatively TRBD2 (6 bases). This CDR3 spans 13 amino acids. V was clipped by 5 bases and J by 2 bases, with 9 bases between them. Here the CDR3 reads CASSKGLQETQYF. CDR3 nucleotides: TGTGCCAGCAGTAAGGGACTGCAAGAGACCCAGTACTTC.

This clonotype was picked up many times. The V and J genes are TRBV3-1 and TRBJ2-7, with 9 positions matching TRBD1. CDR3 length: 14 residues. Germline assignment: CDR1 LGHDT and CDR2 YNNKEL (reference sequence). The V and J ends lost 8 bases and 7 bases, in that order; junction bases with no gene match: 12. The CDR3 DNA sequence: TGTGCCAGCGGACCGGGACAGGGTTTGGGGGAGCAGTACTTC. Translation: CASGPGQGLGEQYF.

The table lists this clonotype with many counts. The genes are TRBV27 and TRBJ2-3, with 11 bases fitting TRBD2. With 6 bases clipped from V and 2 bases from J, the junction kept 10 bases outside the gene matches. This CDR3 has 17 residues. Germline V gene lookup returns CDR1 MNHEY and CDR2 SMNVEV (reference sequence). The CDR3 nucleotides read TGTGCCAGCAGCTCCACTAGCGGGAGCCTCTTCACAGATACGCAGTATTTT. Protein product: CASSSTSGSLFTDTQYF.

This clonotype was recorded at least ten times. The J gene is TRBJ1-1, the V gene TRBV5-6; D is unresolved. The CDR3 runs to 13 residues. CDR1 SGHDT and CDR2 YYEEEE come from the germline V gene. V dropped 4 bases and J dropped 2 bases, with 9 bases sitting between them. CDR3 sequence: CASSAGSNTEAFF. DNA of the CDR3: TGTGCCAGCAGCGCCGGGAGTAACACTGAAGCTTTCTTT.

This clonotype came up many times. The chain carries TRBV5-1 and TRBJ2-1, with 9 bases that match TRBD2. Germline-derived CDR1 and CDR2 are SGHRS and YFSETQ. V lost 0 bases and J lost 4; bases outside the gene matches: 5. This CDR3 has 16 residues. The CDR3 nucleotides read TGCGCCAGCAGCTTGGGGGAGCGGGAGGTGTACAATGAGCAGTTCTTC. It codes for CASSLGEREVYNEQFF.

This clonotype was found a few times. J is TRBJ1-5 and V is TRBV6-6; D is unclear. This CDR3 contains 16 residues. The V gene lost 5 bases and the J gene lost 7 bases, with 21 bases spanning the gap. Germline assignment: CDR1 MNHNY and CDR2 SVGAGI (reference sequence). CDR3 loop: CASSPLWSFVQQPQHF. Here the CDR3 DNA reads TGTGCCAGCAGTCCCCTTTGGTCCTTCGTCCAGCAGCCCCAGCATTTT.

This clonotype was seen more than once but under ten times. The chain recombines TRBV18 with TRBJ2-3; maybe TRBD1 (5 bases). This CDR3 region has 12 residues. Germline V gives CDR1 KGHSH, CDR2 LQKENI. V gave up 5 bases and J gave up 4 bases, with 7 bases separating them. For the CDR3, the DNA is TGTGCCAGCTCAGGGGCGCCAGATACGCAGTATTTT. Translation: CASSGAPDTQYF.

This clonotype was seen more than once but under ten times. The rearrangement joins TRBV7-3 to TRBJ2-1; D is unclear. Germline V gene data show CDR1 as SGHTA and CDR2 as FQGTGA. Between the trimmed V and J ends, which lost 1 base and 0 bases, there was a span of 10 bases. The CDR3 totals 16 residues. The CDR3 nucleotides read TGTGCCAGCAGCTTAATGGGCGGTAGCTCCTACAATGAGCAGTTCTTC. The encoded protein is CASSLMGGSSYNEQFF.

The V gene is TRBV25-1, the J gene TRBJ2-7; 9 nucleotides agree with TRBD2. Germline trimming cut 3 bases from V and 0 bases from J; bases unmatched to any gene: 6. Germline lookup yields CDR1 MGHDK and CDR2 SYGVNS. The CDR3 extends over 16 amino acids. Here the CDR3 reads CASSDRASGASYEQYF. The CDR3 DNA reads as TGTGCCAGCAGTGATCGGGCTAGCGGGGCCTCCTACGAGCAGTACTTC.

The chain has TRBV28 and TRBJ2-3, with D hard to call. In germline, CDR1 is MDHEN, CDR2 SYDVKM. CDR3 length: 12 residues. V was shortened by 3 bases and J by 6 bases, with 7 bases between the two germline ends. CDR3 sequence reads: CASSFFPDTQYF. The CDR3 region has the DNA TGTGCCAGCAGTTTCTTCCCTGATACGCAGTATTTT.

This clonotype was detected a few times. This chain links TRBV18 with TRBJ1-6; TRBD1 matches 7 bases. Germline V gene data show CDR1 as KGHSH and CDR2 as LQKENI. There are 14 residues in the CDR3. The V and J ends lost 2 bases and 5 bases, in that order; junction bases with no gene match: 0. CDR3 DNA: TGTGCCAGCTCACCAGGACAGGATAATTCACCCCTCCACTTT. It translates to CASSPGQDNSPLHF.

This rearrangement joins TRBV7-9 to TRBJ1-4; D might be TRBD1 (6 bases). Germline assignment: CDR1 SEHNR and CDR2 FQNEAQ (reference sequence). The CDR3 spans 15 residues. V lost 1 base and J 4 bases, leaving 10 bases between the germline ends. CDR3 in DNA: TGTGCCAGCAGCTTAGGAGGACAGCATAATGAAAAACTGTTTTTT. Protein sequence: CASSLGGQHNEKLFF.

With regard to this clonotype: Likely a read error: the CDR3 ends without its conserved phenylalanine or tryptophan. The gene calls are TRBV5-1 and TRBJ2-5; 10 bases fit TRBD2. The CDR3 is 15 amino acids. Germline CDR1 reads SGHRS; CDR2 reads YFSETQ. J was trimmed by 6 bases and V by 6 bases; bases with no gene match: 11. The CDR3 loop is CASNPASGRGQTQYL. The CDR3 nucleotides are TGCGCCAGCAACCCCGCGAGCGGGAGGGGGCAGACCCAGTACTTA.